This T cell receptor (beta chain) was captured by sequencing in a study of regulatory T cells in long-lasting Graves disease. Time point reported: newly diagnosed GD, antithyroid drugs for less than 3 months. Extracted PBMC RNA gave rise to the TCR library. In building TCR beta libraries, iRepertoire HTBI primers were used together with Arm-PCR of CDR3 regions. In TCRdb, the multiplex PCR reads were re-called with MiXCR into one record per CDR3 protein. Here the sample spans 440,000 or so distinct CDR3 sequences, less than 20% being singletons. CDR1 is WNHNN and CDR2 is SYGVQD in the germline V gene (reference sequence). This CDR3 is built from 15 residues. The germline V and J ends were trimmed by 4 bases and 0 bases, with 10 bases remaining between them. This clonotype was seen many times. Its target is not known. Study observations and caveats: Lower TCR diversity characterized persistent Graves' patients relative to newly diagnosed patients.

Another study also made use of these data, one on T cells in Graves' hyperthyroidism and ophthalmopathy. As that study records: When the TCR CDR3 underwent first-round RT-PCR, the HTBI primer set was used.

V and J are TRBV10-1 and TRBJ2-1; tentatively, D is TRBD2 (5 bases). This clonotype was obtained from a woman aged 25 to 39 with Graves disease. The sample here was peripheral blood mononuclear cells (PBMCs), taken at new diagnosis, from a patient treated with antithyroid drugs. The CDR3 DNA follows: TGCGCCAGCAGTGCCAAGCGGAGCTCCTACAATGAGCAGTTCTTC. It yields the protein CASSAKRSSYNEQFF.